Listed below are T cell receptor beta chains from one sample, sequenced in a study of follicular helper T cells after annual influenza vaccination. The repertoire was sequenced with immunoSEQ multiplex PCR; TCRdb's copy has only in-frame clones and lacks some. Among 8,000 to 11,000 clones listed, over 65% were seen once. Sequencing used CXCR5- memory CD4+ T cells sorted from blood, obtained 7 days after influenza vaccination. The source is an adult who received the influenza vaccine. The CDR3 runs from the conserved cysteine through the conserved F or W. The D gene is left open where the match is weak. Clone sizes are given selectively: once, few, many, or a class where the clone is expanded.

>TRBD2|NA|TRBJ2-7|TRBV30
TGTGCCTGGAGTCCGAAGCGGGGACGCGAGCAGTACTTC
CAWSPKRGREQYF
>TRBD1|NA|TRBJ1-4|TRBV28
TGTGCCAGCAGTCAGGACAGGGGGATTAATGAAAAACTGTTTTTT
CASSQDRGINEKLFF
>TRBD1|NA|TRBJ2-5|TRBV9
TGTGCCAGCAGCCCCAGACAGGGGGAGACCCAGTACTTC
CASSPRQGETQYF
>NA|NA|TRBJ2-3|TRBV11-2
TGTGCCAGCAGCCTCAGGGGAGGAGGAGATACGCAGTATTTT
CASSLRGGGDTQYF
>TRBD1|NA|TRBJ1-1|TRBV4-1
TGCGCCAGCAGCCAAGCTACACACAGGGGTGTTGAAGCTTTCTTT
CASSQATHRGVEAFF
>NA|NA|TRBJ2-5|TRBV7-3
TGTGCCAGCAGCGCTCTAGAGCAAGAGACCCAGTACTTC
CASSALEQETQYF
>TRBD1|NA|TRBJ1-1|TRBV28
TGTGCCAGCAGTTTACTCGACAGGGGCGCTTTCTTT
CASSLLDRGAFF
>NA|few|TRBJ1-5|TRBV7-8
TGTGCCAGCAGCAGGGGAGCCAATCAGCCCCAGCATTTT
CASSRGANQPQHF
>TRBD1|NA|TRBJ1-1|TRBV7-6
TGTGCCAGCAGCTTAGGGGGACAGTACAAAGCTTTCTTT
CASSLGGQYKAFF
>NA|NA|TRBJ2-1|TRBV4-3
TGCGCCAGCAGCCGATACCCTGAGTTAGAGCAGTTCTTC
CASSRYPELEQFF
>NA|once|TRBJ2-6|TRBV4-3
TGCGCCAGCAGCCAAGATCCGGCCGGGGCCAACGTCCTGACTTTC
CASSQDPAGANVLTF
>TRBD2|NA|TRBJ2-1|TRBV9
TGTGCCAGCAGCGTCACTAGCGGGGGGATTGCCTACAATGAGCAGTTCTTC
CASSVTSGGIAYNEQFF
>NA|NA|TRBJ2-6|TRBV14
TGTGCCAGCAGCCAGCCGGATGGGGTGGGACGGAGGGGTGCTGGGGCCAACGTCCTGACTTTC
CASSQPDGVGRRGAGANVLTF
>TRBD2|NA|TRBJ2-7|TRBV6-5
TGTGCCAGCAGTTACTCCGGGGGGGTTATTTACGAGCAGTACTTC
CASSYSGGVIYEQYF
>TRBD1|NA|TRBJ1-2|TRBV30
TGTGCCTGGAGTGACAATGACAGGGGGCAAGGAGGCTACACCTTC
CAWSDNDRGQGGYTF
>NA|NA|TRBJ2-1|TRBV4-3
TGCGCCAGCAGCCAAGATGATGGTTGGGGGGGCCGGATAAGATACAATGAGCAGTTCTTC
CASSQDDGWGGRIRYNEQFF
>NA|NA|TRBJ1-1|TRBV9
TGTGCCAGCAGCTTGACGGGAGGGCAGCACACTGAAGCTTTCTTT
CASSLTGGQHTEAFF
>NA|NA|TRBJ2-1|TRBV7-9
TGTGCCAGCAGCTTAGGGCCCGGGGCCCTATCATATGAGCAGTTCTTC
CASSLGPGALSYEQFF
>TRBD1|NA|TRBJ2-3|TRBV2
TGTGCCAGCAGCCGGGACAGGGAAATAGATACGCAGTATTTT
CASSRDREIDTQYF
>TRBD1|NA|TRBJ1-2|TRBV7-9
TGTGCCAGCAGCTCCCAAAAGCCGGGACAGGGGCCTCGTGGCTACACCTTC
CASSSQKPGQGPRGYTF
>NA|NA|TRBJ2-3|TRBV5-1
TGCGCCAGCAGCTTTGGTACTAGCACAGATACGCAGTATTTT
CASSFGTSTDTQYF
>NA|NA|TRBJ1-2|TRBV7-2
TGTGCCAGCAGCTCGCCTACTGGTGGCTATGGCTACACCTTC
CASSSPTGGYGYTF
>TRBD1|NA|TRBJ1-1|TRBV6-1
TGTGCCAGCAGTGGCACAGGGGGGGACACTGAAGCTTTCTTT
CASSGTGGDTEAFF
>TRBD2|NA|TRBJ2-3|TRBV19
TGTGCCAGTAGCCCCACGAGCGGGGGGGTCGGTACGCAGTATTTT
CASSPTSGGVGTQYF
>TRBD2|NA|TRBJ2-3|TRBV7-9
TGTGCCAGCAGCTTACTGGCTAGCGGGTTTGGAGATACGCAGTATTTT
CASSLLASGFGDTQYF
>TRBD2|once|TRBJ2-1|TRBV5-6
TGTGCCAGCAGCTTCACAAAGACTAGCGGGGGCTACTCCTACAATGAGCAGTTCTTC
CASSFTKTSGGYSYNEQFF
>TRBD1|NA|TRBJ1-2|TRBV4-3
TGCGCCAGCAGCCAGAGCGGGACAGCCACTCAGAAGTTCTTC
CASSQSGTATQKFF
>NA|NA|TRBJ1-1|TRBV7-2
TGTGCCAGCAGCCTAGATCCCTACACTGAAGCTTTCTTT
CASSLDPYTEAFF
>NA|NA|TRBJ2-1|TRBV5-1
TGCGCCAGCAGCTGGGCCCTAAGGGGCTCCTACAATGAGCAGTTCTTC
CASSWALRGSYNEQFF
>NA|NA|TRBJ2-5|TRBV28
TGTGCCAGCAGTTCGTCAGAGGGGGGGGCCCGGGAGACCCAGTACTTC
CASSSSEGGARETQYF
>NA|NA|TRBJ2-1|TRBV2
TGTGCCAGAGACGGGAGCTCCTACAATGAGCAGTTCTTC
CARDGSSYNEQFF
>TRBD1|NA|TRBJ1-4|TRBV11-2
TGTGCCAGCAGCTTAGCCGGAGCCACCGGGACAGGGGTTCTTGAAAAACTGTTTTTT
CASSLAGATGTGVLEKLFF
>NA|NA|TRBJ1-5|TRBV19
TGTGCCAGTAGTATTTATCATAGATCGGGTTTTTCCGGTCAGCCCCAGCATTTT
CASSIYHRSGFSGQPQHF
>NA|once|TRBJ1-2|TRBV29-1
TGCAGCGTTGTGGTGGGGGACTATGGCTACACCTTC
CSVVVGDYGYTF
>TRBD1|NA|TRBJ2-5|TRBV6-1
TGTGCCAGCAGGGAAAGACAGGGCGTGTACCAAGAGACCCAGTACTTC
CASRERQGVYQETQYF
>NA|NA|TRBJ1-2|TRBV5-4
TGTGCCAGCAGCTTGTCGGGGGGAGAAGGCTACACCTTC
CASSLSGGEGYTF
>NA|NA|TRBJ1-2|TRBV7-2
TGTGCCAGCAGCTTAGGTTTGGGCGGACACTATGGCTACACCTTC
CASSLGLGGHYGYTF
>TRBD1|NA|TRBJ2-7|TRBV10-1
TGCGCCAGCAGTGTGGGACAGAAATCCGAGCAGTACTTC
CASSVGQKSEQYF
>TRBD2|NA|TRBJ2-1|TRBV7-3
TGTGCCAGCAGCTTAGCGGGGGGATACAATGAGCAGTTCTTC
CASSLAGGYNEQFF
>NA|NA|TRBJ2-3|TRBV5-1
TGCGCCAGCAGCCCTGAACCGGGGTACACAGATACGCAGTATTTT
CASSPEPGYTDTQYF
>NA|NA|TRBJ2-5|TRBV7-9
TGTGCCAGCAGCTTATCCGGGGGAATGGAGACCCAGTACTTC
CASSLSGGMETQYF
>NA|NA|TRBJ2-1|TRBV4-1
TGCGCCAGCAGCCAGGAAGACAGTTCAGCGAGCTCCTACAATGAGCAGTTCTTC
CASSQEDSSASSYNEQFF
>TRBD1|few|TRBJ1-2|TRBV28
TGTGCCAGCAGTCTACAGGGGCGCTATGGCTACACCTTC
CASSLQGRYGYTF
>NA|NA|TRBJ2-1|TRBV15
TGTGCCACCAGCAGAGACCCATTTGGACAATACAATGAGCAGTTCTTC
CATSRDPFGQYNEQFF
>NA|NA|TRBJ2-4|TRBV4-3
TGCGCCAGCAGCCAAGAAGGAGGGGGGACCAAAAACATTCAGTACTTC
CASSQEGGGTKNIQYF
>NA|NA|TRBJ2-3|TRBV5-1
TGCGCCAGCAGCCCGCGCCTGGCAGATACGCAGTATTTT
CASSPRLADTQYF